This T cell receptor beta chain was documented in a study of cytomegalovirus exposure and HLA in healthy donors. Remarks on this clone: What it binds is unknown.

PCR employed 60 Vbeta and 13 Jbeta primers. Assay: immunoSEQ multiplex PCR; the TCRdb copy retains only in-frame clones and omits some. Of under 150,000 clones detected, around three quarters appear once; the ten largest clones hold about 6.6%. Findings and limits, study-wide: In a later analysis, TCR beta V- and J-gene trimming showed a link to a missense DCLRE1C variant. Judged likely to be a sequencing artifact was a cluster of highly shared sequence variants. Rarity marked most TCR sequences, yet some public TCRs occurred in many donors.

CDR1 is MNHEY, CDR2 SVGAGI, per germline. Losses at the gene ends were 6 bases for V and 2 bases for J; bases not matched to a gene: 3. There are 15 residues in the CDR3. Material: PBMCs. The chain is built from TRBV6-5 and TRBJ2-3; 12 bases match TRBD2. The sequence was obtained from a woman in her thirties or forties in good health and CMV-seropositive. CDR3 DNA: TGTGCCAGCAGACGGACTAGCGGGAACACAGATACGCAGTATTTT. Protein: CASRRTSGNTDTQYF.